The 21 T cell receptor beta chains in this list originate from one sample, sequenced in a study of CD8 T cells in acute hepatitis C reinfection. Profiling relied on immunoSEQ multiplex PCR, and the TCRdb table lists in-frame clones only, not all of them. The sample holds about 38,000 clones, 80% to 90% seen once. Time point here: naive CD8 control sorted from an acute-time-point sample. The sample was naive CD8+ T cells from PBMCs. These receptors all stem from a man younger than 40 with chronic hepatitis C.

The V gene is TRBV5-5, the J gene TRBJ1-2; a possible D gene is TRBD1 (5 bases). The V end was cut by 0 bases, the J end by 8 bases, with 11 bases between. This CDR3 has 13 amino acids. Germline V gene data show CDR1 as SGHKS and CDR2 as YYEKEE (reference sequence). The CDR3 spells CASSLGGNDGYTF. CDR3 sequence (DNA): TGTGCCAGCAGCTTGGGGGGGAACGACGGCTACACCTTC.

This clone was seen once. The chain uses TRBV29-1 and TRBJ1-2; TRBD1 agrees at 7 bases. The CDR3 has 13 residues. The J segment lost 3 bases and the V segment lost 4 bases, leaving 5 bases of the junction unmatched. The germline CDR1 and CDR2 sequences are SQVTM and ANQGSEA. CDR3: CSVVGGIDYGYTF. CDR3 nucleotides: TGCAGCGTTGTAGGGGGCATAGACTATGGCTACACCTTC.

This chain connects TRBV30 to TRBJ1-4; 8 nucleotides line up with TRBD1. J lost 8 bases, V lost 5 bases, and 7 bases had no gene match. Germline assignment: CDR1 GTSNPN and CDR2 SVGIG (reference sequence). There are 13 residues in the CDR3. The CDR3 loop is CAWSQGVEEKLFF. The CDR3, as DNA: TGTGCCTGGTCACAGGGGGTTGAAGAAAAACTGTTTTTT.

The J gene is TRBJ1-2, the V gene TRBV25-1, with 7 nucleotides matching TRBD1. V gave up 6 bases and J gave up 6 bases; unmatched junction bases: 13. The germline gives CDR1 MGHDK, CDR2 SYGVNS. This CDR3 is built from 15 residues. The CDR3 loop reads CASSRITGVIDGYTF. The CDR3 DNA reads as TGTGCCAGCAGCCGAATAACAGGGGTTATCGATGGCTACACCTTC.

The V gene is TRBV5-6, the J gene TRBJ2-7, with TRBD1 matching over 8 bases. Germline V CDR1 and CDR2: SGHDT, YYEEEE. V shed 5 bases and J 5 bases; nucleotides not matched to a gene: 9. The CDR3 spans 14 residues. CDR3 in DNA: TGTGCCAGCAGACCCCAGGACAGGGCCAACGAGCAGTACTTC. Translated, it gives CASRPQDRANEQYF.

J is TRBJ1-1 and V is TRBV4-3; D is unclear. V dropped 1 base and J dropped 0 bases, with 3 bases sitting between them. Germline V lookup: CDR1 LGHNA, CDR2 YSLEER. CDR3 length: 13 amino acids. This CDR3 reads CASSQGMNTEAFF. DNA of the CDR3: TGCGCCAGCAGCCAAGGCATGAACACTGAAGCTTTCTTT.

This chain connects TRBV29-1 to TRBJ2-1; weak D call: TRBD2 (6 bases). Germline V lookup: CDR1 SQVTM, CDR2 ANQGSEA. CDR3 size: 16 residues. Trimming took 2 bases from V and 1 from J, leaving 15 bases between them. CDR3 DNA sequence: TGCAGCGTTGAAAACCCCCGGAGGGAGTCCTACAATGAGCAGTTCTTC. Its protein product is CSVENPRRESYNEQFF.

This sequence joins TRBV7-2 and TRBJ2-1; D remains unclear. V lost 1 base to trimming and J lost 7 bases, with 8 bases between them. This CDR3 has 13 amino acids. CDR1 is SGHTA and CDR2 is FQGNSA in the germline V gene. This chain's CDR3 is CASSLVPGNEQFF. The CDR3 DNA reads as TGTGCCAGCAGCTTAGTTCCTGGGAATGAGCAGTTCTTC.

This clone has only one observation. This chain joins TRBV7-9 and TRBJ1-1; D uncertain. Germline CDR1 is SEHNR and CDR2 is FQNEAQ (reference sequence). CDR3 length: 14 amino acids. The V gene lost 1 base and the J gene lost 1 base, with 7 bases spanning the gap. The CDR3 DNA reads TGTGCCAGCAGCTTAGTAGGATCGAACACTGAAGCTTTCTTT. Translating it yields CASSLVGSNTEAFF.

This chain uses TRBV4-2 with TRBJ2-7, with no clear D. CDR1 is LGHNA, CDR2 YNFKEQ, per germline. Trimming took off 3 bases at V and 0 bases at J, with 9 bases between the two ends. This CDR3 has 14 amino acids. The CDR3 nucleotides are TGTGCCAGCAGCCATGAACAGTCCTCCTACGAGCAGTACTTC. Encoded protein: CASSHEQSSYEQYF.

This chain uses TRBV9 with TRBJ2-2; unclear D gene. The V end lost 3 bases, the J end lost 4 bases, and 7 bases lay between the germline ends. The CDR3 is made up of 13 amino acids. The V gene's germline CDR1 is SGDLS and CDR2 YYNGEE. The DNA of the CDR3 is TGTGCCAGCAGCGCCTTGGTCACCGGGGAGCTGTTTTTT. It is translated as CASSALVTGELFF.

This clone is medium-sized in the sample. V usage is TRBV29-1 and J usage is TRBJ2-5; D remains unclear. V was cut by 4 bases and J by 2 bases, with 11 bases left in between. The CDR3 consists of 13 residues. Germline CDR1 reads SQVTM; CDR2 reads ANQGSEA. Here the CDR3 reads CSVAPVTQETQYF. For the CDR3, the DNA is TGCAGCGTTGCGCCAGTGACTCAAGAGACCCAGTACTTC.

This clone was counted a single time. The sample holds other DNA sequences that translate to the same CDR3. The chain has TRBV5-6 and TRBJ2-7, with D hard to call. The V end was cut by 3 bases, the J end by 7 bases, with 11 bases between. CDR1 and CDR2 from the germline V gene are SGHDT and YYEEEE. The CDR3 runs 12 residues. The CDR3 loop is CASSSDPQEQYF. The CDR3 bases are TGTGCCAGCAGCTCGGACCCTCAAGAGCAGTACTTC. The full variable domain, completed using reference TRBV5-6 and TRBJ2-7, is DAGVTQSPTHLIKTRGQQVTLRCSPKSGHDTVSWYQQALGQGPQFIFQYYEEEERQRGNFPDRFSGHQFPNYSSELNVNALLLGDSALYLCASSSDPQEQYFGPGTRLTVT.

The DNA of the CDR3 is TGTGCCAGCAGGGGCTGGGAGACCCAGTACTTC. It codes for CASRGWETQYF. The rearrangement links TRBV6-5 to TRBJ2-5; D remains unclear. Trimming took off 6 bases at V and 5 bases at J, with 7 bases between the two ends. Germline V gene lookup returns CDR1 MNHEY and CDR2 SVGAGI. This CDR3 is built from 11 residues.

This rearrangement joins TRBV23-1 to TRBJ2-3; TRBD2 matches 7 bases. TRBV23-1 is given ORF status, its function remaining uncertain. Trimming removed 1 base from V and 1 base from J; junction bases left unmatched: 11. The CDR3 is 18 residues long. The chain's CDR3 is CASSQFAGEGVGTDTQYF. CDR3 DNA: TGCGCCAGCAGTCAATTTGCGGGAGAAGGAGTCGGCACAGATACGCAGTATTTT.

Here the CDR3 DNA reads TGTGCCAGCAGTCACAAGTACTTC. It is translated as CASSHKYF. The genes are TRBV6-5 and TRBJ2-7; D ambiguous. V lost 5 bases and J lost 11, with 4 bases in between. Germline values: CDR1 MNHEY, CDR2 SVGAGI. This CDR3 comprises 8 residues.

The rearrangement links TRBV7-9 to TRBJ2-5; 9 nucleotides match TRBD1. Looked up from germline, CDR1 is SEHNR and CDR2 is FQNEAQ (reference sequence). V lost 3 bases to trimming and J lost 4 bases; unmatched junction nucleotides: 3. This CDR3 is 14 amino acids long. For the CDR3, the DNA is TGTGCCAGCAGCTTGGGACAGGGCATAGAGACCCAGTACTTC. Encoded protein: CASSLGQGIETQYF.

This clone came up once. The chain joins TRBV2 to TRBJ2-3; D gene unclear. Per the germline V gene, CDR1 is SNHLY and CDR2 is FYNNEI. This CDR3 has 10 residues. The V end was cut by 7 bases, the J end by 4 bases, with 3 bases between. The CDR3 sequence is CASISDTQYF. The CDR3 DNA is TGTGCCAGCATTTCAGATACGCAGTATTTT.

A single count supports this clone. The chain couples TRBV29-1 to TRBJ1-4; D unclear. This CDR3 is 11 amino acids long. Germline-derived CDR1 and CDR2 are SQVTM and ANQGSEA. V shed 4 bases and J shed 11 bases, with 11 bases lying between them. CDR3 loop: CSVVEQFKLFF. CDR3 DNA: TGCAGCGTTGTGGAACAGTTTAAACTGTTTTTT. Full variable domain (outside the CDR3, taken from reference TRBV29-1 and TRBJ1-4): SAVISQKPSRDICQRGTSLTIQCQVDSQVTMMFWYRQQPGQSLTLIATANQGSEATYESGFVIDKFPISRPNLTFSTLTVSNMSPEDSSIYLCSVVEQFKLFFGSGTQLSVL.

V usage is TRBV5-1 and J usage is TRBJ2-5; 7 bases are shared with TRBD2. The germline V gene encodes CDR1 SGHRS and CDR2 YFSETQ. This CDR3 has 14 residues. The V gene end was trimmed by 4 bases and the J gene end by 3 bases; junction bases not matched to a gene: 6. The CDR3 DNA reads as TGCGCCAGCAGCGTACAAGGGAGGGAAGAGACCCAGTACTTC. Protein: CASSVQGREETQYF. The full variable domain, in which reference TRBV5-1 and TRBJ2-5 provide the parts outside the CDR3, is KAGVTQTPRYLIKTRGQQVTLSCSPISGHRSVSWYQQTPGQGLQFLFEYFSETQRNKGNFPGRFSGRQFSNSRSEMNVSTLELGDSALYLCASSVQGREETQYFGPGTRLLVL.

The J gene is TRBJ2-3, the V gene TRBV13; a weak D match, TRBD2 (6 bases). Germline V lookup: CDR1 PRHDT, CDR2 FYEKMQ (reference sequence). V was trimmed by 5 bases and J by 4 bases, leaving 19 bases between them. The CDR3 has 16 residues. CDR3 amino acids: CASSTPGGGAADTQYF. As DNA, the CDR3 is TGTGCCAGCAGCACACCGGGTGGCGGGGCCGCAGATACGCAGTATTTT. Full variable domain (missing parts from reference TRBV13 and TRBJ2-3): AAGVIQSPRHLIKEKRETATLKCYPIPRHDTVYWYQQGPGQDPQFLISFYEKMQSDKGSIPDRFSAQQFSDYHSELNMSSLELGDSALYFCASSTPGGGAADTQYFGPGTRLTVL.